This T cell receptor beta chain is drawn from a study of spatial heterogeneity in lung cancer. Individually, TCR cDNA molecules were each labelled with a unique molecular identifier. MiXCR was run by TCRdb on the 5' RACE reads, yielding one entry per CDR3 protein. The table lists more than 30,000 distinct CDR3 sequences, less than 5.5% of them singletons, with less than 30% in the top ten. Time point: sample taken at primary tumor resection. In each case, whole RNA from tumor, nontumor lung or frozen PBMC was sequenced unsorted. The CDR3 contains 16 residues. V dropped 1 base and J dropped 6 bases, with 15 bases sitting between them. Germline assignment: CDR1 SGHAT and CDR2 FQNNGV. This clonotype has a count of ten or more.

This sample comprised PBMCs, obtained at surgery. This TCR was sampled from a female donor with early-stage non-small cell lung cancer. The V and J genes are TRBV11-2 and TRBJ2-2, with TRBD2 as a possible D gene (5 bases). The CDR3 protein is CASSLASSTGSGELFF. CDR3 nucleotide sequence: TGTGCCAGCAGCTTAGCCAGCTCGACGGGGTCCGGGGAGCTGTTTTTT.